The 13 T cell receptor beta chains reported below all come from one sample, sequenced in a study of blood T cell repertoires in COVID-19 (dated by TCRdb to about 2020). The library was produced with the immunoSEQ multiplex PCR assay. Not all clones reach the TCRdb copy of this immuneACCESS table, which keeps in-frame sequences only. Checked studies attribute under half of the gap to unresolved V genes and leave the rest unexplained. The sample table records over 200,000 clones; about nine tenths of these occur just once. The top ten hold under 7.5% of the sample. Sample: peripheral blood. The receptors were gathered from a man in his 60s who had recovered from COVID-19.

J is TRBJ2-1 and V is TRBV29-1; D not resolved. The V end was cut by 4 bases, the J end by 7 bases, with 23 bases between. The CDR3 covers 16 residues. Germline values: CDR1 SQVTM, CDR2 ANQGSEA. The CDR3 loop is CSVAMTRLEARNEQFF. DNA of the CDR3: TGCAGCGTTGCAATGACTCGACTCGAGGCGAGGAATGAGCAGTTCTTC.

This clone was counted many times. V usage is TRBV15 and J usage is TRBJ1-3, with D hard to call. Germline CDR1 and CDR2: LNHNV and YYDKDF (reference sequence). V was pared by 2 bases and J by 0 bases, with 11 bases between. The CDR3 length is 16 residues. The CDR3 region is CATSRSVEVSGNTIYF. CDR3 bases: TGTGCCACCAGCAGATCGGTGGAGGTCTCTGGAAACACCATATATTTT.

The rearrangement joins TRBV5-1 to TRBJ1-5; D is uncertain. This CDR3 comprises 14 residues. The V end lost 3 bases, the J end lost 2 bases, and 9 bases lay between the germline ends. Germline values: CDR1 SGHRS, CDR2 YFSETQ. This CDR3 is CASSSDPGNQPQHF. CDR3 sequence (DNA): TGCGCCAGCAGCTCCGATCCGGGCAATCAGCCCCAGCATTTT. The variable domain in full, with the rest retrieved from reference TRBV5-1 and TRBJ1-5, is KAGVTQTPRYLIKTRGQQVTLSCSPISGHRSVSWYQQTPGQGLQFLFEYFSETQRNKGNFPGRFSGRQFSNSRSEMNVSTLELGDSALYLCASSSDPGNQPQHFGDGTRLSIL.

The rearrangement joins TRBV19 to TRBJ1-5; 10 bases line up with TRBD1. The CDR3 consists of 16 residues. Germline-derived CDR1 and CDR2 are LNHDA and SQIVND (reference sequence). With V trimmed by 5 bases and J by 2 bases, 6 bases remained unmatched. CDR3 loop: CASSGGGTGGNQPQHF. CDR3 coding DNA: TGTGCCAGTAGTGGAGGGGGGACAGGGGGCAATCAGCCCCAGCATTTT.

This clone was recorded once. Here the CDR3 DNA reads TGTGCCATCATTTCCGGACTAGCGGGAGTGAGTGAGCAGTTCTTC. Protein product: CAIISGLAGVSEQFF. The V call is TRBV10-3, the J call TRBJ2-1, with TRBD2 matching over 13 bases. V lost 7 bases and J lost 9; bases outside the gene matches: 9. The CDR3 runs to 15 residues. CDR1 is ENHRY and CDR2 is SYGVKD in the germline V gene.

This chain uses TRBV19 with TRBJ1-1; tentative D call: TRBD1 (6 bases). The CDR3 is made up of 14 amino acids. Germline CDR1 reads LNHDA; CDR2 reads SQIVND (reference sequence). V lost 0 bases and J lost 6, with 11 bases in between. The CDR3 DNA follows: TGTGCCAGTAGTATAGACCGTGGACAGCCTGAAGCTTTCTTT. Its protein is CASSIDRGQPEAFF.

The chain is built from TRBV6-1 and TRBJ2-7; D gene uncertain. The CDR3 has 14 residues. Germline CDR1 and CDR2: MNHNS and SASEGT. The V gene lost 1 base and the J gene lost 9 bases, with 16 bases spanning the gap. The CDR3 is CASSEVGSFWVQYF. The CDR3 nucleotides are TGTGCCAGCAGTGAAGTGGGCAGCTTCTGGGTGCAGTACTTC.

The V gene is TRBV5-1, the J gene TRBJ2-3, with 7 bases lining up with TRBD1. Losses at the gene ends were 3 bases for V and 0 bases for J; bases not matched to a gene: 13. Looked up from germline, CDR1 is SGHRS and CDR2 is YFSETQ. The CDR3 is made up of 18 amino acids. CDR3 nucleotides: TGCGCCAGCAGCTCGGGACCCATGGGACAGCCTAGCACAGATACGCAGTATTTT. This codes for CASSSGPMGQPSTDTQYF. The full variable domain, rest sourced from reference TRBV5-1 and TRBJ2-3, is KAGVTQTPRYLIKTRGQQVTLSCSPISGHRSVSWYQQTPGQGLQFLFEYFSETQRNKGNFPGRFSGRQFSNSRSEMNVSTLELGDSALYLCASSSGPMGQPSTDTQYFGPGTRLTVL.

V usage is TRBV9 and J usage is TRBJ2-1, with D tentatively TRBD2 (5 bases). The ends were cut back, 3 bases at V and 8 bases at J, with 15 bases in the middle. The CDR3 is made up of 14 amino acids. In germline, CDR1 is SGDLS, CDR2 YYNGEE. CDR3 sequence: CASSADLARDEQFF. As DNA, the CDR3 is TGTGCCAGCAGCGCAGACTTAGCGAGGGATGAGCAGTTCTTC.

J is TRBJ2-3 and V is TRBV28; 13 bases are shared with TRBD2. After removal of 4 bases from V and 2 bases from J, the junction contained 6 bases not matched to a gene. The CDR3 loop spans 17 amino acids. Germline CDR1 is MDHEN and CDR2 is SYDVKM. CDR3 residues: CASSSGTSGILTDTQYF. In DNA, the CDR3 is TGTGCCAGCAGTTCGGGGACTAGCGGGATCCTCACAGATACGCAGTATTTT.

The genes are TRBV7-8 and TRBJ1-3; D gene ambiguous. V lost 0 bases and J 0 bases, leaving 9 bases between the germline ends. The V gene's germline CDR1 is SGHVS and CDR2 FQNEAQ. The CDR3 spans 16 residues. Here the CDR3 DNA reads TGTGCCAGCAGCTTAGCGGTGGTAGCCTCTGGAAACACCATATATTTT. It encodes CASSLAVVASGNTIYF.

The chain links TRBV9 to TRBJ2-7, with D perhaps TRBD2 (6 bases). The germline gives CDR1 SGDLS, CDR2 YYNGEE. V was pared by 0 bases and J by 9 bases, with 22 bases between. This CDR3 comprises 16 residues. The CDR3 coding sequence is TGTGCCAGCAGCGTAGGGAGGGGCGGGCAGGGCAGCGTGCAGTACTTC. It encodes CASSVGRGGQGSVQYF.

The chain has TRBV24-1 and TRBJ2-2, with a possible D match to TRBD2 (6 bases). Trimming pared 1 base from V and 8 bases from J, leaving 22 bases between. Germline lookup yields CDR1 KGHDR and CDR2 SFDVKD. The CDR3 has 18 amino acids. This CDR3 reads CATSDFFTTGLNKGELFF. The CDR3 DNA follows: TGTGCCACCAGTGATTTTTTTACTACGGGACTCAACAAGGGGGAGCTGTTTTTT.